Following are 14 T cell receptor beta chains from one sample sequenced in a study of blood T cell repertoires in COVID-19. Repertoires were generated with immunoSEQ multiplex PCR, while TCRdb's copy carries only in-frame clones and drops some. The repertoire includes hundreds of thousands of clones, roughly 90% of them detected once, and about 6% sits in the top ten. The sequencing sample was made of peripheral blood. These receptors were taken from a man aged 60-69 years who had recovered from COVID-19.

The chain is built from TRBV18 and TRBJ1-3; 7 positions match TRBD1. This CDR3 contains 14 residues. Germline V lookup: CDR1 KGHSH, CDR2 LQKENI. The V gene end was trimmed by 5 bases and the J gene end by 4 bases; junction bases not matched to a gene: 5. The CDR3 is CASSSGQKGNTIYF. In DNA form, the CDR3 reads TGTGCCAGCTCATCGGGACAGAAGGGAAACACCATATATTTT.

The chain couples TRBV5-5 to TRBJ2-3, with D maybe TRBD1 (6 bases). Trimming removed 4 bases at V and 0 bases at J, with 9 bases between. Germline assignment: CDR1 SGHKS and CDR2 YYEKEE (reference sequence). The CDR3 consists of 14 residues. The CDR3 region is CASSLDRSTDTQYF. In nucleotides, the CDR3 is TGTGCCAGCAGCCTGGACAGAAGCACAGATACGCAGTATTTT.

This clone was detected only once. The chain employs TRBV18 and TRBJ1-2, with TRBD1 matching over 10 bases. The CDR3 covers 17 residues. Per the germline V gene, CDR1 is KGHSH and CDR2 is LQKENI. V was pared by 2 bases and J by 2 bases, with 8 bases of the junction left unmatched. The CDR3 here is CASSPIQTGGANYGYTF. CDR3 nucleotide sequence: TGTGCCAGCTCACCAATCCAGACAGGGGGCGCGAACTATGGCTACACCTTC.

The chain carries TRBV9 and TRBJ2-2; D perhaps matches TRBD2 (5 bases). Germline CDR1 SGDLS, CDR2 YYNGEE. This CDR3 contains 15 residues. V gave up 4 bases and J gave up 4 bases, with 14 bases separating them. The CDR3 sequence: CASSPRTGPTGELFF. The CDR3 DNA sequence: TGTGCCAGCAGCCCCCGGACTGGTCCCACCGGGGAGCTGTTTTTT.

The chain combines TRBV9 with TRBJ2-2; 11 bases match TRBD2. Losses at the gene ends were 3 bases for V and 4 bases for J; bases not matched to a gene: 5. The CDR3 is made up of 16 amino acids. The germline V gene encodes CDR1 SGDLS and CDR2 YYNGEE. Here the CDR3 reads CASSAILAGVTGELFF. The CDR3 DNA reads as TGTGCCAGCAGCGCAATACTAGCGGGGGTCACCGGGGAGCTGTTTTTT.

V gene TRBV7-9 combines with J gene TRBJ1-5; 7 bases map to TRBD1. Germline lookup yields CDR1 SEHNR and CDR2 FQNEAQ (reference sequence). Losses at the gene ends were 4 bases for V and 2 bases for J; bases not matched to a gene: 5. The CDR3 runs 15 residues. The CDR3 region has the DNA TGTGCCAGCAGCTATCAGGGGGAGGGCAATCAGCCCCAGCATTTT. Residues: CASSYQGEGNQPQHF.

V usage is TRBV6-5 and J usage is TRBJ1-1; possible D gene TRBD1, 6 bases. Germline CDR1 reads MNHEY; CDR2 reads SVGAGI. V was clipped by 6 bases and J by 11 bases, with 19 bases between them. CDR3 length equals 13 residues. CDR3 in amino acids: CASSPGGRGEAFF. In DNA, the CDR3 is TGTGCCAGCAGCCCGGGGGGGCGCGGAGAGGCTTTCTTT.

CDR3 loop: CASSFGLGGGGYTF. The CDR3, as DNA: TGTGCCAGCAGCTTCGGGCTGGGGGGAGGAGGCTACACCTTC. V gene TRBV7-3 combines with J gene TRBJ1-2; D perhaps matches TRBD1 (5 bases). Germline V gives CDR1 SGHTA, CDR2 FQGTGA. This CDR3 has 14 amino acids. The V end was cut by 3 bases, the J end by 8 bases, with 16 bases between.

V usage is TRBV6-2 or TRBV6-3 and J usage is TRBJ2-5, with 9 nucleotides matching TRBD2. There are 14 residues in the CDR3. Germline loops: CDR1 MNHEY, CDR2 SVGEGT. V dropped 2 bases and J dropped 5; count of bases not matched to a gene: 3. CDR3 sequence (DNA): TGTGCCAGCAGTTACGGCGGGAGGGCGGAGACCCAGTACTTC. Translated: CASSYGGRAETQYF.

The genes are TRBV7-9 and TRBJ2-1; 7 bases align to TRBD1. Germline V lookup: CDR1 SEHNR, CDR2 FQNEAQ (reference sequence). The CDR3 contains 15 residues. V trimming: 3 bases; J trimming: 5 bases; junction bases outside the gene matches: 7. The CDR3 loop reads CASSLGDRAHNEQFF. DNA of the CDR3: TGTGCCAGCAGCTTGGGCGACAGGGCTCACAATGAGCAGTTCTTC.

The V call is TRBV5-4, the J call TRBJ2-2; D not resolved. The V gene's germline CDR1 is SGHNT and CDR2 YYREEE (reference sequence). The V end lost 2 bases, the J end lost 8 bases, and 10 bases lay between the germline ends. The CDR3 length is 13 residues. The CDR3 DNA follows: TGTGCCAGCAGCTTACAGAACAAGGGGGAGCTGTTTTTT. It is translated as CASSLQNKGELFF.

V gene TRBV9 combines with J gene TRBJ1-1; D possibly corresponds to TRBD1 (5 bases). The ends were cut back, 4 bases at V and 4 bases at J, with 11 bases in the middle. From germline, CDR1 is SGDLS and CDR2 YYNGEE. CDR3 length: 13 amino acids. CDR3 DNA sequence: TGTGCCAGCAGCTTGGGCCAGGGCACTGAAGCTTTCTTT. It encodes CASSLGQGTEAFF.

This clone was seen a single time. The chain combines TRBV4-2 with TRBJ1-2, with unresolved D. V was clipped by 1 base and J by 0 bases, with 6 bases between them. Germline CDR1 is LGHNA and CDR2 is YNFKEQ. The length of the CDR3 is 14 residues. CDR3 in amino acids: CASSQVPANYGYTF. The CDR3 DNA reads TGTGCCAGCAGCCAAGTCCCGGCTAACTATGGCTACACCTTC.

J is TRBJ2-1 and V is TRBV28; TRBD1 matches 7 bases. The V gene end was trimmed by 6 bases and the J gene end by 4 bases; junction bases not matched to a gene: 9. Germline-derived CDR1 and CDR2 are MDHEN and SYDVKM. This CDR3 is 15 amino acids long. This chain's CDR3 is CASRGRDRNYNEQFF. The CDR3 DNA reads TGTGCCAGCAGGGGACGGGACAGAAATTACAATGAGCAGTTCTTC. The whole variable domain, filled in from reference TRBV28 and TRBJ2-1, reads DVKVTQSSRYLVKRTGEKVFLECVQDMDHENMFWYRQDPGLGLRLIYFSYDVKMKEKGDIPEGYSVSREKKERFSLILESASTNQTSMYLCASRGRDRNYNEQFFGPGTRLTVL.